One and the same sample provided the 11 T cell receptor beta chains below, sequenced in a study of shared clonotypes between healthy human individuals. TCRdb keeps only in-frame clones here, not all; method: immunoSEQ multiplex PCR. The data hold fewer than 700,000 clones, with around 80% observed a single time. Sequenced sample: PBMCs. These receptors were taken from a middle-aged woman in good health. Some clones in this sample may be carry-over from other donors' samples.

The chain is built from TRBV28 and TRBJ2-7, with TRBD1 matching 8 bases. Germline CDR1 reads MDHEN; CDR2 reads SYDVKM. Trimming removed 7 bases from V and 2 bases from J; junction bases left unmatched: 10. This CDR3 spans 15 amino acids. The CDR3 region has the DNA TGTGCCAGCAAGGGCGCAGGACAGGGTCCCTACGAGCAGTACTTC. It encodes CASKGAGQGPYEQYF. Complete variable domain (other parts from reference TRBV28 and TRBJ2-7): DVKVTQSSRYLVKRTGEKVFLECVQDMDHENMFWYRQDPGLGLRLIYFSYDVKMKEKGDIPEGYSVSREKKERFSLILESASTNQTSMYLCASKGAGQGPYEQYFGPGTRLTVT.

Turning to this clone: The sample has other DNA sequences that encode this CDR3 too. The rearrangement joins TRBV5-1 to TRBJ2-7; 10 nucleotides match TRBD1. The CDR3 has 14 residues. Germline CDR1 is SGHRS and CDR2 is YFSETQ. J gave up 2 bases and V 2 bases, and 1 base lay outside the gene matches. CDR3 region: CASSLGTGAYEQYF. In DNA form, the CDR3 reads TGCGCCAGCAGCTTAGGGACAGGGGCCTACGAGCAGTACTTC.

This chain joins TRBV7-9 and TRBJ1-2; D is ambiguous. Trimming pared 3 bases from V and 8 bases from J, leaving 10 bases between. This CDR3 has 12 amino acids. Looked up from germline, CDR1 is SEHNR and CDR2 is FQNEAQ (reference sequence). The CDR3 DNA reads TGTGCCAGCAGCTTCTCCTATGGGGGCTACACCTTC. It codes for CASSFSYGGYTF. The complete variable domain, with remaining parts taken from reference TRBV7-9 and TRBJ1-2, reads DTGVSQNPRHKITKRGQNVTFRCDPISEHNRLYWYRQTLGQGPEFLTYFQNEAQLEKSRLLSDRFSAERPKGSFSTLEIQRTEQGDSAMYLCASSFSYGGYTFGSGTRLTVV.

This sequence joins TRBV28 and TRBJ2-7, with 9 bases that match TRBD1. Unmatched junction bases numbered 10, after V lost 7 bases and J lost 3 bases. CDR1 and CDR2 (germline): MDHEN, SYDVKM. The CDR3 sequence is 15 residues long. The DNA for the CDR3 is TGTGCCAGCACTACCCCGGGACAGGGAGGCTACGAGCAGTACTTC. Translation: CASTTPGQGGYEQYF.

At least ten counts were recorded for this clone. The chain recombines TRBV2 with TRBJ2-7; 16 bases map to TRBD2. CDR1 and CDR2 from the germline V gene are SNHLY and FYNNEI. With V trimmed by 7 bases and J by 6 bases, 18 bases remained unmatched. The CDR3 is 19 amino acids. CDR3 sequence (DNA): TGTGCCAGCACTCGGGGGACTAGCGGGAGGGCCGTCTCCGAGGCCGAGCAGTACTTC. This encodes CASTRGTSGRAVSEAEQYF.

In this sample, this clone turned up a few times. This chain joins TRBV5-4 and TRBJ2-1; the D gene could be TRBD1 or TRBD2 (5 bases each). The CDR3 is 14 residues long. From germline, CDR1 is SGHNT and CDR2 YYREEE (reference sequence). V was trimmed by 7 bases and J by 6 bases, leaving 17 bases between them. The CDR3 is CASSGSSRVNEQFF. The CDR3 DNA follows: TGTGCCAGCTCAGGTTCTAGCAGGGTCAATGAGCAGTTCTTC.

The chain uses TRBV10-3 and TRBJ2-1; D unresolved. V lost 4 bases and J 0 bases, leaving 13 bases between the germline ends. The CDR3 is 16 amino acids. The germline V gene encodes CDR1 ENHRY and CDR2 SYGVKD. In nucleotides, the CDR3 is TGTGCCATCAGTGGGTCCGGAACCGGCTCCTACAATGAGCAGTTCTTC. Amino acids: CAISGSGTGSYNEQFF.

The chain employs TRBV19 and TRBJ2-6; D perhaps matches TRBD1 (6 bases). This CDR3 is built from 16 residues. Germline V gene sequence: CDR1 LNHDA, CDR2 SQIVND (reference sequence). The V end was cut by 6 bases, the J end by 0 bases, with 12 bases between. The CDR3: CASRGSQGSGANVLTF. The CDR3 nucleotides read TGTGCCAGTAGGGGCTCACAGGGCTCTGGGGCCAACGTCCTGACTTTC. Supplemented by reference TRBV19 and TRBJ2-6, the full variable domain reads DGGITQSPKYLFRKEGQNVTLSCEQNLNHDAMYWYRQDPGQGLRLIYYSQIVNDFQKGDIAEGYSVSREKKESFPLTVTSAQKNPTAFYLCASRGSQGSGANVLTFGAGSRLTVL.

The rearrangement joins TRBV7-3 to TRBJ2-1; 7 bases are shared with TRBD2. The CDR3 consists of 15 residues. The J segment lost 8 bases and the V segment lost 4 bases, leaving 11 bases of the junction unmatched. Germline CDR1 SGHTA, CDR2 FQGTGA. CDR3 nucleotide sequence: TGTGCCAGCAGCTATGGGGCCGCAGCGGGGTATGAGCAGTTCTTC. This translates into CASSYGAAAGYEQFF.

Remarks on this clone: The sample holds other DNA sequences that translate to the same CDR3. The J gene is TRBJ2-1, the V gene TRBV9; D gene ambiguous. Germline V gene lookup returns CDR1 SGDLS and CDR2 YYNGEE. V was shortened by 0 bases and J by 3 bases, with 1 base between the two germline ends. The length of the CDR3 is 12 residues. The CDR3 sequence is CASSVGYNEQFF. The DNA for the CDR3 is TGTGCCAGCAGCGTAGGCTACAATGAGCAGTTCTTC.

The genes are TRBV7-9 and TRBJ2-1; possible D gene TRBD2, 6 bases. CDR1 is SEHNR and CDR2 is FQNEAQ in the germline V gene (reference sequence). V dropped 2 bases and J dropped 5 bases, with 16 bases sitting between them. This CDR3 comprises 16 residues. Written as DNA, the CDR3 is TGTGCCAGCAGCTTAAGGACCGGGGGAGAACACAATGAGCAGTTCTTC. Translating gives CASSLRTGGEHNEQFF.